This T cell receptor beta chain was retrieved from a study of OX40 agonist ivuxolimab in advanced cancers. Libraries were prepared by immunoSEQ multiplex PCR; TCRdb keeps only in-frame clonotypes and omits some of them. The sample carries 55,000 to 75,000 clones, about nine tenths recorded once. V gave up 2 bases and J gave up 0 bases; unmatched junction bases: 5. The length of the CDR3 is 15 residues. Germline V lookup: CDR1 SGDLS, CDR2 YYNGEE. The specimen comprised CD4+ or CD8+ T cells sorted from blood, sampled in a trial of the OX40 agonist ivuxolimab. This clonotype was sampled from an adult with an advanced solid tumor such as melanoma, head and neck, liver or kidney cancer. The V call is TRBV9, the J call TRBJ2-7; TRBD1 agrees at 7 bases. This CDR3 reads CASSVSGTASYEQYF. CDR3 nucleotides: TGTGCCAGCAGCGTCTCCGGGACAGCCTCCTACGAGCAGTACTTC.